The rows below give T cell receptor beta chains drawn from one sample of a study of blood T cell repertoires in COVID-19. The protocol was immunoSEQ multiplex PCR, while the TCRdb copy is restricted to in-frame clones and leaves out a portion. The sample lists about 290,000 clones, around four fifths occurring once. Sequenced: peripheral blood. Source of these receptors: a woman between 50 and 59 years old with active or convalescent COVID-19. Both conserved end residues are part of each CDR3. The D gene is left open where the match is weak. Rows may omit the clone size; those that give it use once, few, many or a size class.

j_call: TRBJ2-3
clone_size: NA
d_call: TRBD2
v_call: TRBV3-1/TRBV3-2
cdr3_nt: TGTGCCAGCAGCCAGTCTAGCGGGCATGCAGTAGATACGCAGTATTTT
cdr3_aa: CASSQSSGHAVDTQYF

j_call: TRBJ2-1
clone_size: NA
d_call: NA
v_call: TRBV28
cdr3_nt: TGTGCCAGCAGTTTGACTACCCCGATGTGGAATGAGCAGTTCTTC
cdr3_aa: CASSLTTPMWNEQFF

j_call: TRBJ2-1
clone_size: NA
d_call: NA
v_call: TRBV29-1
cdr3_nt: TGCAGCGTTGCCCCCCTACAGGGCCGGAATGAGCAGTTCTTC
cdr3_aa: CSVAPLQGRNEQFF

j_call: TRBJ2-7
clone_size: NA
d_call: NA
v_call: TRBV2
cdr3_nt: TGTGCCAGCAGTGGACAGGTAGACGAGCAGTACTTC
cdr3_aa: CASSGQVDEQYF

j_call: TRBJ2-1
clone_size: NA
d_call: TRBD1
v_call: TRBV5-6
cdr3_nt: TGTGCCAGCAATCAGGGGGCCGCCTACAATGAGCAGTTCTTC
cdr3_aa: CASNQGAAYNEQFF

j_call: TRBJ2-1
clone_size: NA
d_call: TRBD2
v_call: TRBV4-2
cdr3_nt: TGTGCCAGCAGCCAAGATAGCGAGGGAGGGCCGCGGAATGAGCAGTTCTTC
cdr3_aa: CASSQDSEGGPRNEQFF

j_call: TRBJ1-5
clone_size: NA
d_call: NA
v_call: TRBV7-8
cdr3_nt: TGTGCCAGCAGCTTAAGGGGGGGAAATCAGCCCCAGCATTTT
cdr3_aa: CASSLRGGNQPQHF

j_call: TRBJ1-2
clone_size: NA
d_call: TRBD1
v_call: TRBV18
cdr3_nt: TGTGCCAGCTCACCACCAACAGGGGCCCCTGGCTACACCTTC
cdr3_aa: CASSPPTGAPGYTF

j_call: TRBJ2-2
clone_size: NA
d_call: TRBD2
v_call: TRBV7-8
cdr3_nt: TGTGCCAGCAGCCGGCCGGGACTAGCGGACGCGAACACCGGGGAGCTGTTTTTT
cdr3_aa: CASSRPGLADANTGELFF

j_call: TRBJ1-1
clone_size: NA
d_call: NA
v_call: TRBV3-1/TRBV3-2
cdr3_nt: TGTGCCAGCAGCCCTTCTGAAACGGGTAGGACTTTCTTT
cdr3_aa: CASSPSETGRTFF

j_call: TRBJ1-6
clone_size: NA
d_call: NA
v_call: TRBV28
cdr3_nt: TGTGCCAGCACCGTGGCGCAGGTCTATAATTCACCCCTCCACTTT
cdr3_aa: CASTVAQVYNSPLHF

j_call: TRBJ2-7
clone_size: NA
d_call: TRBD2
v_call: TRBV4-1
cdr3_nt: TGCGCCAGCAGCCCCCGCATACTAGCGGGGGGTTCGAGCTCCTACGAGCAGTACTTC
cdr3_aa: CASSPRILAGGSSSYEQYF

j_call: TRBJ2-3
clone_size: NA
d_call: TRBD2
v_call: TRBV2
cdr3_nt: TGTGCCAGCAGTGAACTGACTAGCGGCACAGATACGCAGTATTTT
cdr3_aa: CASSELTSGTDTQYF

j_call: TRBJ2-7
clone_size: few
d_call: NA
v_call: TRBV30
cdr3_nt: TGTGCCTGGAGTGTAGCTTACGAGCAGTACTTC
cdr3_aa: CAWSVAYEQYF

j_call: TRBJ2-4
clone_size: NA
d_call: TRBD1
v_call: TRBV6-6
cdr3_nt: TGTGCCAGCAGTTACATAACAGGGGATACCAAAAACATTCAGTACTTC
cdr3_aa: CASSYITGDTKNIQYF

j_call: TRBJ2-1
clone_size: NA
d_call: NA
v_call: TRBV3-1/TRBV3-2
cdr3_nt: TGTGCCAGCAGCCCGTTGACTACTAGCCATGAGCAGTTCTTC
cdr3_aa: CASSPLTTSHEQFF

j_call: TRBJ1-1
clone_size: few
d_call: NA
v_call: TRBV2
cdr3_nt: TGTGCCACCCAGAATACCAACACTGAAGCTTTCTTT
cdr3_aa: CATQNTNTEAFF

j_call: TRBJ2-5
clone_size: NA
d_call: TRBD1
v_call: TRBV5-1
cdr3_nt: TGCGCCAGCAGCTTTCCTTTGGGACAGGGGATTGAGGAGACCCAGTACTTC
cdr3_aa: CASSFPLGQGIEETQYF

j_call: TRBJ2-1
clone_size: NA
d_call: NA
v_call: TRBV12-3/TRBV12-4
cdr3_nt: TGTGCCAGCAGTTTAGGTCAGGGAAATGAGCAGTTCTTC
cdr3_aa: CASSLGQGNEQFF

j_call: TRBJ2-7
clone_size: NA
d_call: TRBD2
v_call: TRBV5-4
cdr3_nt: TGTGCCAGCAGGGGAGGGACTAGCGGTTCCTACGAGCAGTACTTC
cdr3_aa: CASRGGTSGSYEQYF

j_call: TRBJ2-1
clone_size: NA
d_call: TRBD2
v_call: TRBV7-2
cdr3_nt: TGTGCCAGCACCAGAGGGCTAGCGGAGAGGATGTTCTTC
cdr3_aa: CASTRGLAERMFF

j_call: TRBJ1-4
clone_size: once
d_call: TRBD1
v_call: TRBV7-9
cdr3_nt: TGTGCCAGCAGCTTACTCCCAGGGGGGAATGAAAAACTGTTTTTT
cdr3_aa: CASSLLPGGNEKLFF

j_call: TRBJ1-4
clone_size: NA
d_call: NA
v_call: TRBV7-9
cdr3_nt: TGTGCCAGCAGCACCGGTCCATTAGATGTCACTAATGAAAAACTGTTTTTT
cdr3_aa: CASSTGPLDVTNEKLFF

j_call: TRBJ2-3
clone_size: NA
d_call: TRBD1
v_call: TRBV6-5
cdr3_nt: TGTGCCAGCAGACGGGACAGCCGGAGAGGGGATACGCAGTATTTT
cdr3_aa: CASRRDSRRGDTQYF

j_call: TRBJ2-7
clone_size: NA
d_call: NA
v_call: TRBV6-5
cdr3_nt: TGTGCCAGCAGTTACACGGGCACAGGGTTCTTCCACGAGCAGTACTTC
cdr3_aa: CASSYTGTGFFHEQYF